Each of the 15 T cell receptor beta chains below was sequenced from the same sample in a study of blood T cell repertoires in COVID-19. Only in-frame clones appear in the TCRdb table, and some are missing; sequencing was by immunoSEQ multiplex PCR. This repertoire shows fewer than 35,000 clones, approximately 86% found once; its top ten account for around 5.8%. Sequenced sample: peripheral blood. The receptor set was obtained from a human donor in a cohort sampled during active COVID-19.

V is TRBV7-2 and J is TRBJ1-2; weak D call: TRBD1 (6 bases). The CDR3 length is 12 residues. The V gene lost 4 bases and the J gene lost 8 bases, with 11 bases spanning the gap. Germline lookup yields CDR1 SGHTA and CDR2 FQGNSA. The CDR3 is CASSSTGMGYTF. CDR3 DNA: TGTGCCAGCAGCTCGACAGGAATGGGCTACACCTTC. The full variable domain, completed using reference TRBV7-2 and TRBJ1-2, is GAGVSQSPSNKVTEKGKDVELRCDPISGHTALYWYRQSLGQGLEFLIYFQGNSAPDKSGLPSDRFSAERTGGSVSTLTIQRTQQEDSAVYLCASSSTGMGYTFGSGTRLTVV.

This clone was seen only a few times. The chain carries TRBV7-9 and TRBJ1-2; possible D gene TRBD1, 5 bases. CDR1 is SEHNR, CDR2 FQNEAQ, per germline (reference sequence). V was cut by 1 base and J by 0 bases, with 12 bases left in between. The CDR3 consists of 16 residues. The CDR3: CASSLGATDTNYGYTF. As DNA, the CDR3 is TGTGCCAGCAGCTTAGGCGCGACAGATACTAACTATGGCTACACCTTC.

The CDR3 DNA reads as TGTGCCAGCTCACTACGGACAGGCGAAGGGGGCTACACCTTC. Translation gives CASSLRTGEGGYTF. V gene TRBV18 combines with J gene TRBJ1-2; 7 bases line up with TRBD1. This CDR3 comprises 14 residues. The junction had 10 bases not matched to a gene; V was cut back by 4 bases and J by 8 bases. CDR1 is KGHSH and CDR2 is LQKENI in the germline V gene.

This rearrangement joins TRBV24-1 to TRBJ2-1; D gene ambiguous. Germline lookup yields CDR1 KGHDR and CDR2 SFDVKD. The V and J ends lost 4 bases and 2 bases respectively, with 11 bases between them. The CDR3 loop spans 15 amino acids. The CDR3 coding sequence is TGTGCCACCAGTGACCCCCGGTACCCCTACAATGAGCAGTTCTTC. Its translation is CATSDPRYPYNEQFF.

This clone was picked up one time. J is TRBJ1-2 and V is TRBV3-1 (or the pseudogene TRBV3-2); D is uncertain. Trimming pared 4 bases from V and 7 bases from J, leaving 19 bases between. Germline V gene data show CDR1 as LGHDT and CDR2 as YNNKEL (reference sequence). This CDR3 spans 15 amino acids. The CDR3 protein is CASSPSVPTRSGYTF. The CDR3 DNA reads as TGTGCCAGCAGCCCCTCCGTACCCACAAGAAGTGGCTACACCTTC.

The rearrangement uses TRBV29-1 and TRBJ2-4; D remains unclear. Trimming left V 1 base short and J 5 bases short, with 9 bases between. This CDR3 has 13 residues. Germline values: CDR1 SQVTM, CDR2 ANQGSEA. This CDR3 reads CSVEGLGQNIQYF. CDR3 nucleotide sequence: TGCAGCGTTGAAGGTCTGGGCCAAAACATTCAGTACTTC. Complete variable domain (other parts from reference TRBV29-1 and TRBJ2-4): SAVISQKPSRDICQRGTSLTIQCQVDSQVTMMFWYRQQPGQSLTLIATANQGSEATYESGFVIDKFPISRPNLTFSTLTVSNMSPEDSSIYLCSVEGLGQNIQYFGAGTRLSVL.

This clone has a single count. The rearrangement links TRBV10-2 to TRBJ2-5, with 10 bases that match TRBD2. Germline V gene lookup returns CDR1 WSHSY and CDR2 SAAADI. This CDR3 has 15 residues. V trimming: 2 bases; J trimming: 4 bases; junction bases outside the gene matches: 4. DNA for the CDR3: TGCGCCAGCAGTGAGAGCGGGGGGGCAGGAGAGACCCAGTACTTC. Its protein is CASSESGGAGETQYF.

The CDR3 nucleotides are TGCAGTGCTGGAGCAGAAGAGACCCAGTACTTC. Protein product: CSAGAEETQYF. The chain joins TRBV20-1 to TRBJ2-5, with D uncertain. The ends were cut back, 5 bases at V and 3 bases at J, with 7 bases in the middle. The CDR3 is 11 residues long. Looked up from germline, CDR1 is DFQATT and CDR2 is SNEGSKA (reference sequence).

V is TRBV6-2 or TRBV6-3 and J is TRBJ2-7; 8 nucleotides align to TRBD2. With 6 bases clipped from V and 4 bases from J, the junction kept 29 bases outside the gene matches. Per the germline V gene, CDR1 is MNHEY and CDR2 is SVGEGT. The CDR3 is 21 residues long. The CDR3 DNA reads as TGTGCCAGCAGCTTCCCCCGAACAACCGGGACTAGGGTATCCTCCTTTTACGAGCAGTACTTC. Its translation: CASSFPRTTGTRVSSFYEQYF.

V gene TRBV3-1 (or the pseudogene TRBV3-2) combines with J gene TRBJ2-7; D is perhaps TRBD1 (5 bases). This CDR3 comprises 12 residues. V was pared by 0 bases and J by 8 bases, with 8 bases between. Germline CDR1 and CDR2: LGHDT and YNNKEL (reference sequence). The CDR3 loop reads CASSQDYRKQYF. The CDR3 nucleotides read TGTGCCAGCAGCCAAGATTACAGGAAGCAGTACTTC.

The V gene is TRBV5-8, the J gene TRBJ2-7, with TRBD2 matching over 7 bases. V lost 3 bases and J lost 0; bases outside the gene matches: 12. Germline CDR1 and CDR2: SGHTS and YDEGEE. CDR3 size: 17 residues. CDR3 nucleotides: TGTGCCAGCAGCTCCGGGGACTACCAACCGAGCTCCTACGAGCAGTACTTC. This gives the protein CASSSGDYQPSSYEQYF. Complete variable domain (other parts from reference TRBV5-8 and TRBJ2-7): EAGVTQSPTHLIKTRGQQATLRCSPISGHTSVYWYQQALGLGLQFLLWYDEGEERNRGNFPPRFSGRQFPNYSSELNVNALELEDSALYLCASSSGDYQPSSYEQYFGPGTRLTVT.

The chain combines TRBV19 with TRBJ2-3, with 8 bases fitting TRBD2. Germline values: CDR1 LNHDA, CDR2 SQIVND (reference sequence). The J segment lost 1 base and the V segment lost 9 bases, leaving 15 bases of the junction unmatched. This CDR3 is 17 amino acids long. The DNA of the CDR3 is TGTGCCAGCCAAGGGCGCGGGACTAGAGGGGGCACAGATACGCAGTATTTT. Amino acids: CASQGRGTRGGTDTQYF.

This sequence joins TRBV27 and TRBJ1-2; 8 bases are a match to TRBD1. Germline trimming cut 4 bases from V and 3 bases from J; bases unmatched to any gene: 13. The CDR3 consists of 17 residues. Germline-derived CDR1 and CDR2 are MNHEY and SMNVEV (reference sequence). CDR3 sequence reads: CASSWQGAVTPYYGYTF. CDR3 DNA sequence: TGTGCCAGCAGTTGGCAGGGGGCGGTCACTCCCTACTATGGCTACACCTTC.

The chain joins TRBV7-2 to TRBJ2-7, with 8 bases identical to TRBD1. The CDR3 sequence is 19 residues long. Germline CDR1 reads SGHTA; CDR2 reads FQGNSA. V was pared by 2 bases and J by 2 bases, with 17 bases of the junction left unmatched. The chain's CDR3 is CASSLLNHRFGTGTYEQYF. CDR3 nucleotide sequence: TGTGCCAGCAGCTTACTCAACCATAGATTCGGGACAGGCACCTACGAGCAGTACTTC.

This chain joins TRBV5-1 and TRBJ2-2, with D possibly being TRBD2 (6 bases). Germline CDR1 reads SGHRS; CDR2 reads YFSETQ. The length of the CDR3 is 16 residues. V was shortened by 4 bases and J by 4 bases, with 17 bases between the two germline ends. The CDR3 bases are TGCGCCAGCAGCCCATTAACAGGAGCGGGCACCGGGGAGCTGTTTTTT. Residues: CASSPLTGAGTGELFF.